These 4 T cell receptor beta chains came from one sample sequenced in a study of T cells in Graves' hyperthyroidism and ophthalmopathy. Amplification of TCR beta CDR3 regions used RNA as the template. The TCR CDR3 was amplified in a first-round RT-PCR using the HTBI primer set. Each CDR3 protein is one row after TCRdb ran MiXCR on the multiplex PCR reads. The data contain fewer than 650,000 distinct CDR3 sequences, around 14% of them singletons. The sequenced material came from blood. The receptor source for this set is a woman in her twenties or thirties with Graves' hyperthyroidism that later progressed to Graves' ophthalmopathy.

The sample holds many counts of this clonotype. The V call is TRBV10-3, the J call TRBJ2-1, with D tentatively TRBD2 (6 bases). The germline CDR1 and CDR2 sequences are ENHRY and SYGVKD. The CDR3 has 13 amino acids. V gave up 4 bases and J gave up 9 bases, with 13 bases separating them. The DNA for the CDR3 is TGTGCCATCAGTGCTGTGGGAGGCCCTGAGCAGTTCTTC. Amino acids: CAISAVGGPEQFF.

There are many counts of this clonotype. V and J are TRBV2 and TRBJ1-5; D may be TRBD1 (6 bases). Germline loops: CDR1 SNHLY, CDR2 FYNNEI. The V end lost 4 bases, the J end lost 0 bases, and 10 bases lay between the germline ends. The length of the CDR3 is 15 residues. The CDR3 DNA follows: TGTGCCAGCAGTGTTGGACAGAGTAGCAATCAGCCCCAGCATTTT. Amino acid sequence: CASSVGQSSNQPQHF.

The rearrangement links TRBV27 to TRBJ2-7; 11 bases agree with TRBD1. CDR1 and CDR2 from the germline V gene are MNHEY and SMNVEV (reference sequence). J was trimmed by 6 bases and V by 7 bases; bases with no gene match: 5. This CDR3 contains 13 residues. In DNA form, the CDR3 reads TGTGCCAGCATGCCCGGGACAGGGGGCGAGCAGTACTTC. Protein product: CASMPGTGGEQYF.

This clonotype was seen repeatedly, ten times or more. The CDR3 sequence is CASSLLDRWNYGYTF. As DNA, the CDR3 is TGTGCCAGCAGTTTATTAGACAGGTGGAACTATGGCTACACCTTC. The rearrangement uses TRBV28 and TRBJ1-2, with D possibly matching TRBD1 (6 bases). CDR3 length: 15 amino acids. V was clipped by 1 base and J by 2 bases, with 11 bases between them. CDR1 is MDHEN, CDR2 SYDVKM, per germline.